The next 30 T cell receptor beta chains were all read from a single sample in a study of cytotoxic CD8 clonotypes in ibrutinib-treated CLL. Generated by immunoSEQ multiplex PCR, the TCRdb table keeps only in-frame clones and is missing some. Among more than 85,000 clones listed, over 60% were seen once. The sequencing used PBMCs, collected after 24 months of ibrutinib treatment. The receptors originated from a human donor with chronic lymphocytic leukemia.

This clone appeared a single time. The chain recombines TRBV7-3 with TRBJ1-1; D gene unclear. The CDR3 sequence is 15 residues long. Germline CDR1 and CDR2: SGHTA and FQGTGA. The V end lost 5 bases, the J end lost 1 base, and 14 bases lay between the germline ends. The CDR3 protein is CASSPRTDKNTEAFF. The CDR3 DNA follows: TGTGCCAGCAGCCCGCGAACAGATAAGAACACTGAAGCTTTCTTT.

This clone has only one observation. J is TRBJ2-7 and V is TRBV2, with D perhaps matching TRBD1 or TRBD2 (5 bases each). V was clipped by 7 bases and J by 3 bases, with 10 bases between them. CDR1 and CDR2 (germline): SNHLY, FYNNEI. This CDR3 has 12 residues. The CDR3 here is CASTRGVYEQYF. CDR3 nucleotides: TGTGCCAGCACGAGGGGAGTCTACGAGCAGTACTTC.

The genes are TRBV7-3 and TRBJ2-2; a weak D match, TRBD1 (6 bases). The CDR3 sequence is 18 residues long. Per the germline V gene, CDR1 is SGHTA and CDR2 is FQGTGA. V was clipped by 5 bases and J by 3 bases, with 22 bases between them. CDR3: CASSPKYRDEVYTGELFF. The DNA for the CDR3 is TGTGCCAGCAGCCCGAAATACAGGGACGAGGTCTACACCGGGGAGCTGTTTTTT.

V and J are TRBV7-6 and TRBJ2-6; no clear D gene. V lost 4 bases, J lost 2 bases, and 0 bases lay in between. The length of the CDR3 is 12 residues. Germline V gene sequence: CDR1 SGHVS, CDR2 FNYEAQ. The CDR3 DNA reads as TGTGCCAGCAGCTCTGGGGCCAACGTCCTGACTTTC. Its protein product is CASSSGANVLTF.

The chain recombines TRBV4-1 with TRBJ2-7, with D unresolved. In germline, CDR1 is MGHRA, CDR2 YSYEKL. The CDR3 sequence is 13 residues long. With 0 bases removed from V and 2 bases from J, the gap between germline ends came to 5 bases. The CDR3 loop reads CASSQEWTYEQYF. The CDR3 DNA sequence: TGCGCCAGCAGCCAAGAATGGACCTACGAGCAGTACTTC.

The J gene is TRBJ2-5, the V gene TRBV7-8; TRBD1 aligns across 11 bases. The V segment lost 4 bases and the J segment 6 bases; nucleotides outside the gene matches: 4. Germline V gene sequence: CDR1 SGHVS, CDR2 FQNEAQ. This CDR3 is 14 amino acids long. The CDR3 DNA reads as TGTGCCAGCAGCTCCGGGACAGGGGGGAAGACCCAGTACTTC. This translates into CASSSGTGGKTQYF. Filled out from reference TRBV7-8 and TRBJ2-5, the complete variable domain reads GAGVSQSPRYKVAKRGQDVALRCDPISGHVSLFWYQQALGQGPEFLTYFQNEAQLDKSGLPSDRFFAERPEGSVSTLKIQRTQQEDSAVYLCASSSGTGGKTQYFGPGTRLLVL.

The table lists this clone with a count of one. The chain has TRBV6-6 and TRBJ2-2, with 9 bases fitting TRBD1. CDR1 and CDR2 from the germline V gene are MNHNY and SVGAGI (reference sequence). The CDR3 runs 14 residues. V shed 5 bases and J 8 bases; nucleotides not matched to a gene: 6. CDR3 bases: TGTGCCAGCAGTAGGGACAGGGCGTCGGGGGAGCTGTTTTTT. Its protein is CASSRDRASGELFF.

The chain carries TRBV14 and TRBJ1-5, with 7 bases matching TRBD1. Unmatched junction bases numbered 8, after V lost 7 bases and J lost 5 bases. There are 14 residues in the CDR3. Germline CDR1 is SGHDN and CDR2 is FVKESK. The CDR3 nucleotides are TGTGCCAGCATAAGCGACAGGGTATATCAGCCCCAGCATTTT. Translated, it gives CASISDRVYQPQHF.

The CDR3 nucleotides are TGTGCCAGCCATAGCCGGGACGGATACAATGAGCAGTTCTTC. Its translation is CASHSRDGYNEQFF. The genes are TRBV5-4 and TRBJ2-1, with D perhaps TRBD1 or TRBD2 (5 bases each). Trimming removed 7 bases from V and 4 bases from J, with 15 bases in between. The CDR3 contains 14 residues. Germline V gene sequence: CDR1 SGHNT, CDR2 YYREEE (reference sequence).

This chain joins TRBV20-1 and TRBJ2-7; D unresolved. V lost 1 base and J 2 bases, leaving 3 bases between the germline ends. This CDR3 contains 11 residues. Germline CDR1 is DFQATT and CDR2 is SNEGSKA (reference sequence). In nucleotides, the CDR3 is TGCAGTGCTAGAGGCCCCTACGAGCAGTACTTC. This sequence encodes CSARGPYEQYF.

V and J are TRBV28 and TRBJ1-5; 7 bases fit TRBD1. The CDR3 runs to 15 residues. Trimming removed 3 bases from V and 11 bases from J; junction bases left unmatched: 13. CDR1 is MDHEN and CDR2 is SYDVKM in the germline V gene. CDR3 loop: CASSFVLGQPQAQHF. The CDR3 DNA reads as TGTGCCAGCAGTTTTGTGCTGGGACAGCCACAGGCCCAGCATTTT.

This clone was seen more than once but under ten times. The J gene is TRBJ1-4, the V gene TRBV30; unclear D gene. CDR1 GTSNPN and CDR2 SVGIG come from the germline V gene (reference sequence). Trimming pared 0 bases from V and 14 bases from J, leaving 13 bases between. The CDR3 is made up of 12 amino acids. CDR3 nucleotide sequence: TGTGCCTGGAGTGTACGTGAGGATAACCTGTTTTTT. It codes for CAWSVREDNLFF.

The chain is built from TRBV4-1 and TRBJ1-1; D not resolved. The CDR3 is 16 amino acids. Trimming stripped 4 bases from V and 2 bases from J, with 17 bases between. The germline CDR1 and CDR2 sequences are MGHRA and YSYEKL. DNA for the CDR3: TGCGCCAGCAGCCCCTTTTCGGTTTTGGCAAACACTGAAGCTTTCTTT. This gives the protein CASSPFSVLANTEAFF.

The chain combines TRBV29-1 with TRBJ1-1; tentative D call: TRBD1 (5 bases). The CDR3 is made up of 10 amino acids. CDR1 is SQVTM and CDR2 is ANQGSEA in the germline V gene. Trimming pared 6 bases from V and 8 bases from J, leaving 10 bases between. CDR3 region: CSVDSGEAFF. As DNA, the CDR3 is TGCAGCGTAGACAGTGGAGAAGCTTTCTTT.

In its sample, this clone was seen a few times. The gene calls are TRBV23-1 and TRBJ1-2; TRBD1 matches at 7 bases. TRBV23-1 is designated an ORF whose function remains uncertain. The trim removed 2 bases at V and 6 bases at J, leaving 12 bases unmatched. The CDR3 has 16 amino acids. Written as DNA, the CDR3 is TGCGCCAGCAGTCAACTTGGACAGGCTAGCTCGAATGGCTACACCTTC. Protein sequence: CASSQLGQASSNGYTF.

V usage is TRBV28 and J usage is TRBJ2-3; 7 bases match TRBD1. V gave up 2 bases and J gave up 2 bases; unmatched junction bases: 4. This CDR3 has 15 residues. Germline CDR1 and CDR2: MDHEN and SYDVKM. The CDR3 sequence is CASSLTGVDTDTQYF. The DNA for the CDR3 is TGTGCCAGCAGTTTAACAGGGGTGGACACAGATACGCAGTATTTT.

The chain couples TRBV5-1 to TRBJ1-2; D is undetermined. Trimming took 0 bases from V and 12 from J, leaving 15 bases between them. CDR1 and CDR2 from the germline V gene are SGHRS and YFSETQ. CDR3 length: 13 residues. The CDR3 spells CASSLVAGEDHTF. The CDR3 DNA follows: TGCGCCAGCAGCTTGGTGGCCGGGGAGGACCACACCTTC.

This clone was counted between two and nine times. This rearrangement joins TRBV19 to TRBJ1-5; the match to TRBD1 covers 10 bases. Trimming at V came to 6 bases and at J to 6 bases, leaving 14 bases not matched to a gene. CDR1 and CDR2 from the germline V gene are LNHDA and SQIVND (reference sequence). The CDR3 contains 17 residues. The CDR3 sequence is CASSTPPGQGWGQPQHF. The CDR3 DNA sequence: TGTGCCAGTAGCACACCTCCGGGACAGGGGTGGGGTCAGCCCCAGCATTTT. Full variable domain (missing parts from reference TRBV19 and TRBJ1-5): DGGITQSPKYLFRKEGQNVTLSCEQNLNHDAMYWYRQDPGQGLRLIYYSQIVNDFQKGDIAEGYSVSREKKESFPLTVTSAQKNPTAFYLCASSTPPGQGWGQPQHFGDGTRLSIL.

J is TRBJ1-2 and V is TRBV9; no firm D call. The CDR3 has 15 residues. CDR1 and CDR2 (germline): SGDLS, YYNGEE. V dropped 2 bases and J dropped 1 base, with 12 bases sitting between them. CDR3 residues: CASSVLHLLNYGYTF. CDR3 sequence (DNA): TGTGCCAGCAGCGTCCTCCATCTCCTTAACTATGGCTACACCTTC.

The chain uses TRBV19 and TRBJ2-5; D is possibly TRBD1 or TRBD2 (5 bases each). Germline CDR1 reads LNHDA; CDR2 reads SQIVND (reference sequence). CDR3 length: 16 residues. Trimming shortened V by 1 base and J by 5 bases, and 17 bases separated the two germline ends. CDR3 sequence reads: CASSIGDRARKETQYF. DNA for the CDR3: TGTGCCAGTAGTATAGGGGACCGGGCTCGTAAGGAGACCCAGTACTTC.

This clone appeared a few times. CDR3 nucleotides: TGTGCCAGCAGTGAAGAGGGGCACAAGAATCAGCCCCAGCATTTT. It codes for CASSEEGHKNQPQHF. The J gene is TRBJ1-5, the V gene TRBV2, with D perhaps matching TRBD1 (5 bases). The V and J ends lost 1 base and 4 bases respectively, with 11 bases between them. Germline CDR1 is SNHLY and CDR2 is FYNNEI. This CDR3 has 15 amino acids.

This clone was recorded only once. This chain uses TRBV6-5 with TRBJ2-3; 9 bases are shared with TRBD2. CDR3 length equals 16 residues. J gave up 4 bases and V 4 bases, and 9 bases lay outside the gene matches. From germline, CDR1 is MNHEY and CDR2 SVGAGI. CDR3 amino acids: CASSSRSGSSPDTQYF. The DNA for the CDR3 is TGTGCCAGCAGTTCACGTAGCGGGAGTTCCCCAGATACGCAGTATTTT.

The gene calls are TRBV5-5 and TRBJ1-1; no clear D. Germline V gene sequence: CDR1 SGHKS, CDR2 YYEKEE (reference sequence). The V end lost 0 bases, the J end lost 7 bases, and 10 bases lay between the germline ends. This CDR3 has 13 amino acids. The CDR3 sequence: CASSLAGQFEAFF. The DNA of the CDR3 is TGTGCCAGCAGCTTGGCCGGCCAGTTTGAAGCTTTCTTT.

The chain has TRBV5-5 and TRBJ2-2; the match to TRBD1 covers 8 bases. The CDR3 spans 17 residues. CDR1 is SGHKS, CDR2 YYEKEE, per germline (reference sequence). Trimming cost V 4 bases and J 7 bases; bases outside gene matches: 15. This chain's CDR3 is CASSLPPGAGGNGELFF. The DNA of the CDR3 is TGTGCCAGCAGCCTACCCCCGGGGGCAGGGGGCAACGGGGAGCTGTTTTTT.

The chain has TRBV5-4 and TRBJ2-3, with 8 nucleotides matching TRBD1. Trimming at V came to 3 bases and at J to 2 bases, leaving 5 bases not matched to a gene. The CDR3 runs to 15 residues. From germline, CDR1 is SGHNT and CDR2 YYREEE (reference sequence). The CDR3 sequence is CASSYGTGFTDTQYF. The CDR3 DNA follows: TGTGCCAGCAGCTATGGGACAGGATTCACAGATACGCAGTATTTT.

V usage is TRBV7-3 and J usage is TRBJ2-2; D may be TRBD1 or TRBD2 (5 bases each). CDR1 is SGHTA and CDR2 is FQGTGA in the germline V gene. The CDR3 has 14 amino acids. V lost 1 base, J lost 7 bases, and 10 bases lay in between. CDR3 sequence (DNA): TGTGCCAGCAGCTTAAAGGGGACGGGCGGGGAGCTGTTTTTT. It encodes CASSLKGTGGELFF.

This chain connects TRBV5-1 to TRBJ2-2, with 11 bases aligning to TRBD2. The CDR3 length is 15 residues. CDR1 SGHRS and CDR2 YFSETQ come from the germline V gene. Trimming removed 4 bases from V and 6 bases from J; junction bases left unmatched: 5. Here the CDR3 reads CASSNGLAGSGELFF. CDR3 bases: TGCGCCAGCAGCAACGGACTAGCGGGTTCCGGGGAGCTGTTTTTT.

The genes are TRBV5-1 and TRBJ2-1; D not certain. There are 10 residues in the CDR3. V was clipped by 4 bases and J by 9 bases, with 5 bases between them. Germline CDR1 and CDR2: SGHRS and YFSETQ. The CDR3, as DNA: TGCGCCAGCAGCCTAGGTGAGCAGTTCTTC. Its translation: CASSLGEQFF. Filled out from reference TRBV5-1 and TRBJ2-1, the complete variable domain reads KAGVTQTPRYLIKTRGQQVTLSCSPISGHRSVSWYQQTPGQGLQFLFEYFSETQRNKGNFPGRFSGRQFSNSRSEMNVSTLELGDSALYLCASSLGEQFFGPGTRLTVL.

V gene TRBV19 combines with J gene TRBJ1-3; D is undetermined. Germline V CDR1 and CDR2: LNHDA, SQIVND (reference sequence). CDR3 length: 11 amino acids. Trimming left V 5 bases short and J 3 bases short, with 2 bases between. The CDR3: CASSGGNTIYF. The CDR3 DNA reads as TGTGCCAGTAGTGGTGGAAACACCATATATTTT.

The genes are TRBV18 and TRBJ2-7; perhaps TRBD1 as D (5 bases). Between the trimmed V and J ends, which lost 2 bases and 3 bases, there was a span of 17 bases. The CDR3 contains 16 residues. From germline, CDR1 is KGHSH and CDR2 LQKENI. CDR3 sequence (DNA): TGTGCCAGCTCACCAGCTTTAGGGGTCTTCAGCTACGAGCAGTACTTC. Translating gives CASSPALGVFSYEQYF.